A single T cell receptor (beta chain) is shown here with its context. The data belong to a study of PD-L1 blockade in urothelial cancer. Study-level information: Enrolled patients had been treated previously with 0 to 3 chemotherapy regimens. Analyzed time points were 3 weeks (second dose) and 6 weeks after therapy began.

Time point indicated: pretreatment peripheral blood. Each patient contributed between 1 and 8 total time points of blood mononuclear cells, pretreatment and during treatment. The CDR3 is 16 residues long. Per germline, CDR1 SGDLS and CDR2 YYNGEE. After removal of 4 bases from V and 0 bases from J, the junction contained 8 bases not matched to a gene. Clones were sequenced by immunoSEQ multiplex PCR, and TCRdb holds only the in-frame ones, with some missing. The data hold about 74,000 clones, with roughly 90% observed a single time. This sequence originates from a man aged 65 to 85 with urothelial cancer. The source material was PBMCs, sampled around atezolizumab (anti-PD-L1) treatment. The rearrangement uses TRBV9 and TRBJ2-3; 7 nucleotides align to TRBD1. CDR3 sequence (DNA): TGTGCCAGCAGCCCTCCCCCGACAGGGAGCACAGATACGCAGTATTTT. It yields the protein CASSPPPTGSTDTQYF.